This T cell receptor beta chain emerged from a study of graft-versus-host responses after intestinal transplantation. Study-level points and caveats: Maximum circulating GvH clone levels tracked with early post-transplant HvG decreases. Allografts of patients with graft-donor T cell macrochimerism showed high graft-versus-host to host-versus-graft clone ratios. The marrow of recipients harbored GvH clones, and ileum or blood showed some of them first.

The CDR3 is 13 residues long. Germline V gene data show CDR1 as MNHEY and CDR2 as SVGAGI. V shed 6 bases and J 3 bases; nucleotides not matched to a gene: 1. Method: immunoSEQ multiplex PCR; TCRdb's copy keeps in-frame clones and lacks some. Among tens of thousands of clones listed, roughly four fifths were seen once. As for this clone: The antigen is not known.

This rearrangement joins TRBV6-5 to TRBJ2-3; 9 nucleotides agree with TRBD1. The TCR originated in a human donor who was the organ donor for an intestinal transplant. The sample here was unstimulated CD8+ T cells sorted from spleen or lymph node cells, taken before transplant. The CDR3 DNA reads TGTGCCAGCAGCGGACAGGGGACAGATACGCAGTATTTT. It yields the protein CASSGQGTDTQYF.